The rows below give T cell receptor beta chains drawn from one sample of a study of cytomegalovirus exposure and HLA in healthy donors. The data were produced by immunoSEQ multiplex PCR, yet TCRdb's version contains in-frame clones alone and is incomplete. Among about 160,000 clones listed, 75% to 90% were seen once. The sample was PBMCs. The receptors derive from a human donor in good health. Each CDR3 is given with its conserved first and last residue. D genes are given only for firm matches. The listing skips clone size in some rows; elsewhere it reads once, few, many or a size class.

J gene,V gene,clone size,D gene,CDR3 DNA,CDR3 protein
TRBJ1-6,TRBV25-1,NA,NA,TGTGCCAGCAGTGAATATGAGGGACTATCACCCCTCCACTTT,CASSEYEGLSPLHF
TRBJ2-3,TRBV6-5,NA,TRBD2,TGTGCCAGCAGTTACTCTGGCGGGGGAAAACTAGATACGCAGTATTTT,CASSYSGGGKLDTQYF
TRBJ2-5,TRBV10-2,NA,NA,TGCGCCAGCAGTGAGTCTGTAGAACCAGAGACCCAGTACTTC,CASSESVEPETQYF
TRBJ2-7,TRBV4-3,NA,TRBD1,TGCGCCAGCAGCCAAGCACAGGGGGCTACCTACGAGCAGTACTTC,CASSQAQGATYEQYF
TRBJ2-1,TRBV6-1,NA,NA,TGTGCCAGCCGCGATCAGGGGTACAATGAGCAGTTCTTC,CASRDQGYNEQFF
TRBJ2-3,TRBV11-3,NA,NA,TGTGCCAGCAGCCCCGGGTTGGGGACTGACACCACAGATACGCAGTATTTT,CASSPGLGTDTTDTQYF
TRBJ1-2,TRBV29-1,NA,NA,TGCAGCGTCCTGGAGGTGGGGTCTCCTAACTATGGCTACACCTTC,CSVLEVGSPNYGYTF
TRBJ2-7,TRBV7-2,NA,TRBD1,TGTGCCAGCAGCTTCACCCGGACAGGGGGTAGTTACGAGCAGTACTTC,CASSFTRTGGSYEQYF
TRBJ2-7,TRBV6-1,few,TRBD2,TGTGCCAGCAGTGAGACTAGCGGGGGGGCGTACGAGCAGTACTTC,CASSETSGGAYEQYF
TRBJ2-5,TRBV5-1,NA,NA,TGCGCCAGCAGCTTGGTGGGGCGAGAAGAGACCCAGTACTTC,CASSLVGREETQYF
TRBJ2-1,TRBV9,NA,TRBD2,TGTGCCAGCAATTCCGGGACTACCTCGAGCAATGAGCAGTTCTTC,CASNSGTTSSNEQFF
TRBJ1-1,TRBV11-3,NA,NA,TGTGCCAGCAGCTTATTCTCCACTGAAGCTTTCTTT,CASSLFSTEAFF
TRBJ1-4,TRBV14,NA,NA,TGTGCCAGCAGCCAGATCCGGCAGGGGCGAGAAAAACTGTTTTTT,CASSQIRQGREKLFF
TRBJ2-1,TRBV2,few,NA,TGTGCCAGCAGTGTAACATCCAGCTCCTACAATGAGCAGTTCTTC,CASSVTSSSYNEQFF
TRBJ2-3,TRBV28,few,NA,TGTGCCAGCTCAGTCGGCAACAGCGGTGATACGCAGTATTTT,CASSVGNSGDTQYF